The present TCR beta chain was sequenced within a study of blood T cell repertoires in COVID-19. Study details: T cells, B-cell-depleted T cells, or PBMCs supplied cDNA or gDNA.

Authors' data handling: From reference gene primer amplification, estimates of nucleated cell counts were derived. The assay was immunoSEQ multiplex PCR, and TCRdb's table has in-frame clones only and misses some. The DNA gave D and trimming, while V, J and clone size come from that table. The profile covers about 59,000 clones, with approximately 92% appearing a single time and about 15% taken by the ten largest. The CDR3 is 14 residues long. Trimming stripped 6 bases from V and 3 bases from J, with 15 bases between. CDR1 is MNHNY and CDR2 is SVGAGI in the germline V gene (reference sequence). The sequenced sample was peripheral blood. This chain joins TRBV6-6 and TRBJ2-7; D is perhaps TRBD1 (6 bases). The origin of this receptor is a man older than 75 with acute or convalescent COVID-19. CDR3 amino acids: CASRPTGSFYEQYF. As DNA, the CDR3 is TGTGCCAGCAGGCCAACAGGGAGCTTCTACGAGCAGTACTTC.